A selection of T cell receptor beta chains follows, all from one sample in a study of blood T cell repertoires in COVID-19. TCRdb's copy holds only in-frame clones and misses some; the assay was immunoSEQ multiplex PCR. This sample has about 230,000 clones, with roughly four fifths found just once. Sequenced input: peripheral blood. Receptor source: a woman aged 50 to 65 with acute or convalescent COVID-19. Both conserved end residues are part of each CDR3. Fields, in order: V gene, D gene, J gene, clone size, CDR3 protein, CDR3 DNA. The D gene is left open where the match is weak. Clone size is given for some rows only: seen once, a few or many times, or a class if the clone is expanded.

TRBV28	.	TRBJ2-7	.	CASSSSVGGYEQYF	TGTGCCAGCAGTTCCTCCGTGGGGGGCTACGAGCAGTACTTC
TRBV14	.	TRBJ1-2	once	CASSLLGVNYGYTF	TGTGCCAGCAGCCTCCTAGGGGTTAACTATGGCTACACCTTC
TRBV24-1	.	TRBJ2-3	.	CATSSRDTDTQYF	TGTGCCACCAGTAGTCGGGACACAGATACGCAGTATTTT
TRBV7-9	.	TRBJ1-4	.	CASSLGVWTTNEKLFF	TGTGCCAGCAGCCTCGGGGTCTGGACAACTAATGAAAAACTGTTTTTT
TRBV2	.	TRBJ1-2	.	CASSEALGVGGYTF	TGTGCCAGCAGTGAAGCGCTAGGGGTAGGAGGCTACACCTTC
TRBV12-3/TRBV12-4	.	TRBJ2-7	.	CASSFNGGYEQYF	TGTGCCAGCAGTTTCAACGGCGGCTACGAGCAGTACTTC
TRBV28	.	TRBJ2-7	.	CAAAVGGKMYEQYF	TGTGCAGCAGCTGTGGGGGGAAAGATGTACGAGCAGTACTTC
TRBV27	.	TRBJ1-1	.	CASSLTQGFEAFF	TGTGCCAGCAGTCTAACACAGGGCTTTGAAGCTTTCTTT
TRBV10-1	.	TRBJ1-3	.	CASSDLGQKGNTIYF	TGCGCCAGCAGTGACCTTGGACAGAAAGGAAACACCATATATTTT
TRBV6-5	TRBD1	TRBJ2-1	.	CASTTGASEQFF	TGTGCCAGCACTACAGGGGCTAGTGAGCAGTTCTTC
TRBV10-3	TRBD1	TRBJ1-1	.	CAISDMGQGNTEAFF	TGTGCCATCAGCGATATGGGACAGGGAAACACTGAAGCTTTCTTT
TRBV6-4	TRBD2	TRBJ2-1	.	CASGGTSVNEQFF	TGTGCCAGCGGAGGGACTAGCGTGAATGAGCAGTTCTTC
TRBV4-2	TRBD2	TRBJ2-1	.	CASGTSGRTLHLNEQFF	TGTGCCAGCGGGACTAGCGGGAGAACACTGCACTTGAATGAGCAGTTCTTC
TRBV28	.	TRBJ1-6	few	CVHCSPLHF	TGTGTCCACTGCTCACCCCTCCACTTT
TRBV30	TRBD1	TRBJ2-3	.	CAWAKQGGTDTQYF	TGTGCCTGGGCAAAACAGGGGGGCACAGATACGCAGTATTTT
TRBV24-1	TRBD2	TRBJ2-3	.	CATRIPGLAGSSIYGNTQYF	TGTGCCACCAGGATACCGGGACTAGCGGGCTCCTCTATCTACGGGAACACGCAGTATTTT
TRBV28	TRBD2	TRBJ2-4	.	CASSLRTSGVAKNIQYF	TGTGCCAGCAGTTTAAGGACAAGCGGGGTAGCCAAAAACATTCAGTACTTC
TRBV5-1	.	TRBJ2-1	.	CASRLEGYEQFF	TGCGCCAGCAGATTAGAGGGCTATGAGCAGTTCTTC